A selection of T cell receptor beta chains follows, all from one sample in a study of blood T cell repertoires in COVID-19. TCRdb's copy holds only in-frame clones and misses some; the assay was immunoSEQ multiplex PCR. The data hold about 330,000 clones, with 85% to 90% observed a single time. Source material: PBMCs or T cells enriched from blood (not recorded which). The receptors were gathered from a woman aged 18-29 years who had recovered from COVID-19. Each CDR3 is given with its conserved first and last residue. D genes are given only for firm matches. Size is stated for part of the rows, as once, few or many counts, or as a class when the clone is expanded.

TRBD1	TRBV7-8	TRBJ1-2	.	CASSLVSGTAINYGYTF	TGTGCCAGCAGCTTAGTCTCGGGGACAGCAATTAACTATGGCTACACCTTC
TRBD1	TRBV18	TRBJ1-5	.	CASSPGLQGRKEPQHF	TGTGCCAGCTCACCAGGGCTACAGGGGCGAAAGGAGCCCCAGCATTTT
TRBD2	TRBV10-1	TRBJ2-1	.	CASSDGGDLYNEQFF	TGCGCCAGCAGTGATGGGGGGGACCTCTACAATGAGCAGTTCTTC
TRBD2	TRBV11-2	TRBJ2-1	few	CASSPSGLAGRNEQFF	TGTGCCAGCAGCCCCAGCGGACTAGCGGGACGGAATGAGCAGTTCTTC
.	TRBV15	TRBJ2-3	.	CATSREEGGMGDTQYF	TGTGCCACCAGCAGAGAGGAGGGAGGCATGGGAGATACGCAGTATTTT
TRBD2	TRBV2	TRBJ2-3	.	CASFSGGPADTQYF	TGTGCCAGCTTTTCGGGAGGGCCGGCAGATACGCAGTATTTT
TRBD1	TRBV5-1	TRBJ1-6	.	CASSLSTGRTNSPLHF	TGCGCCAGCAGCCTCTCGACAGGGAGGACGAATTCACCCCTCCACTTT
TRBD1	TRBV11-2	TRBJ1-5	.	CASSLPGQSQPQHF	TGTGCCAGCAGCTTACCGGGACAGAGCCAGCCCCAGCATTTT
TRBD1	TRBV19	TRBJ1-4	.	CASSPTGGGEKLFF	TGTGCCAGTAGCCCGACAGGGGGAGGTGAAAAACTGTTTTTT
.	TRBV7-9	TRBJ1-1	.	CASSLEGSGAEAFF	TGTGCCAGCAGCTTAGAGGGTTCCGGGGCTGAAGCTTTCTTT
.	TRBV3-1/TRBV3-2	TRBJ1-1	.	CASSQDGAERTEAFF	TGTGCCAGCAGCCAAGATGGGGCAGAACGCACTGAAGCTTTCTTT
.	TRBV9	TRBJ2-5	.	CASSVVPGEGTGAQETQYF	TGTGCCAGCAGCGTAGTTCCAGGTGAGGGCACCGGAGCTCAAGAGACCCAGTACTTC
TRBD2	TRBV5-1	TRBJ2-5	few	CASSRGGTSGQETQYF	TGCGCCAGCAGCCGAGGCGGGACTAGCGGCCAAGAGACCCAGTACTTC
.	TRBV9	TRBJ1-3	.	CASSANRDSGNTIYF	TGTGCCAGCAGCGCCAACAGGGACTCTGGAAACACCATATATTTT
TRBD1	TRBV5-4	TRBJ1-1	.	CASSLGDRANTEAFF	TGTGCCAGCAGCTTGGGGGACAGGGCGAACACTGAAGCTTTCTTT
.	TRBV11-2	TRBJ2-7	.	CASSLERHTSYYEQYF	TGTGCCAGCAGCTTAGAAAGACACACTTCGTACTACGAGCAGTACTTC
.	TRBV11-2	TRBJ1-2	few	CASSLSSSQNYGYTF	TGTGCCAGCAGCTTAAGTTCTAGCCAGAACTATGGCTACACCTTC
.	TRBV5-6	TRBJ1-4	.	CASSLFGVTNEKLFF	TGTGCCAGCAGCTTGTTCGGGGTAACTAATGAAAAACTGTTTTTT
.	TRBV2	TRBJ1-1	.	CASSEMSEPLEAFF	TGTGCCAGCAGTGAAATGTCTGAGCCTCTCGAAGCTTTCTTT
.	TRBV5-1	TRBJ2-3	.	CASSLAQFTDTQYF	TGCGCCAGCAGCTTGGCACAGTTCACAGATACGCAGTATTTT
.	TRBV25-1	TRBJ2-1	.	CATLGRGSSYNEQFF	TGTGCCACCCTAGGCAGGGGAAGCTCCTACAATGAGCAGTTCTTC
.	TRBV6-5	TRBJ1-2	.	CASSYSRTDYGYTF	TGTGCCAGCAGTTACTCACGGACAGACTATGGCTACACCTTC
.	TRBV11-2	TRBJ2-5	.	CASSLVATQETQYF	TGTGCCAGCAGCTTAGTCGCGACTCAAGAGACCCAGTACTTC
TRBD2	TRBV5-1	TRBJ2-7	.	CASSAGTSGSNEQYF	TGCGCCAGCAGCGCCGGGACTAGCGGCTCGAACGAGCAGTACTTC
.	TRBV5-3	TRBJ1-2	.	CARSLGEAGLLWGGYTF	TGTGCCAGAAGCTTGGGGGAAGCAGGGCTCCTCTGGGGTGGCTACACCTTC
TRBD1	TRBV6-5	TRBJ1-4	few	CASMPGQGFEKLFF	TGTGCCAGCATGCCGGGACAGGGGTTCGAAAAACTGTTTTTT
.	TRBV27	TRBJ1-2	.	CASSLLSGGGYTF	TGTGCCAGCAGTTTATTGTCCGGGGGTGGCTACACCTTC
TRBD1	TRBV15	TRBJ1-2	.	CATSRDRSRGYGYTF	TGTGCCACCAGCAGAGATAGAAGCAGGGGGTATGGCTACACCTTC
TRBD2	TRBV11-3	TRBJ2-3	.	CASSLGLAGAPQYF	TGTGCCAGCAGCTTAGGACTAGCGGGGGCCCCGCAGTATTTT
TRBD1	TRBV9	TRBJ2-4	.	CASSPAQGPKNIQYF	TGTGCCAGCAGCCCAGCACAGGGGCCCAAAAACATTCAGTACTTC
.	TRBV5-1	TRBJ1-1	once	CASSSQNTEAFF	TGCGCCAGCAGTTCCCAGAACACTGAAGCTTTCTTT
.	TRBV2	TRBJ2-7	.	CASSEALGAGTYEQYF	TGTGCCAGCAGTGAAGCGCTTGGAGCAGGGACCTACGAGCAGTACTTC
TRBD1	TRBV2	TRBJ1-2	.	CASRGQDFYGYTF	TGTGCCAGCAGGGGACAGGACTTCTATGGCTACACCTTC
.	TRBV18	TRBJ1-2	.	CASSPPRGLANYGYTF	TGTGCCAGCTCACCACCGCGGGGCTTAGCTAACTATGGCTACACCTTC
TRBD1	TRBV7-9	TRBJ1-4	.	CASRPIRGPNNEKLFF	TGTGCCAGCAGACCCATCAGGGGGCCCAATAATGAAAAACTGTTTTTT
.	TRBV7-6	TRBJ2-3	.	CASSLQGRVTDTQYF	TGTGCCAGCAGCTTGCAGGGCAGGGTCACAGATACGCAGTATTTT
TRBD1	TRBV11-2	TRBJ1-5	.	CASSVTGTGRNQPQHF	TGTGCCAGCAGCGTGACCGGGACAGGTCGCAATCAGCCCCAGCATTTT
.	TRBV10-3	TRBJ2-3	.	CAISGTSTPDTQYF	TGTGCCATCTCGGGCACTAGTACCCCAGATACGCAGTATTTT
TRBD1	TRBV28	TRBJ2-7	.	CASSPTGGFLNEQYF	TGTGCCAGCAGCCCGACAGGGGGCTTTTTGAACGAGCAGTACTTC
TRBD1	TRBV10-3	TRBJ2-2	.	CAISESTGINTGELFF	TGTGCCATCAGTGAGTCGACAGGGATAAACACCGGGGAGCTGTTTTTT
TRBD1	TRBV28	TRBJ1-2	.	CASRDRNYGYTF	TGTGCCAGCAGGGACAGGAACTATGGCTACACCTTC
.	TRBV2	TRBJ1-2	.	CASSDRVGGYGYTF	TGTGCCAGCAGTGACAGGGTTGGCGGCTATGGCTACACCTTC
.	TRBV15	TRBJ2-7	.	CATSRGPGAYEQYF	TGTGCCACCAGCAGAGGTCCAGGGGCCTACGAGCAGTACTTC
.	TRBV6-5	TRBJ1-5	.	CASTTWERGPQPQHF	TGTGCCAGCACTACCTGGGAGCGGGGCCCTCAGCCCCAGCATTTT
TRBD2	TRBV28	TRBJ2-7	.	CASSTGTSGRGYEQYF	TGTGCCAGCAGTACCGGGACTAGCGGGAGGGGTTACGAGCAGTACTTC
.	TRBV15	TRBJ1-3	.	CATSRDLMTGLSGNTIYF	TGTGCCACCAGCAGAGATCTCATGACAGGCCTCTCTGGAAACACCATATATTTT
TRBD1	TRBV3-1/TRBV3-2	TRBJ1-2	.	CASSRQGSYGYTF	TGTGCCAGCAGTCGACAGGGTAGCTATGGCTACACCTTC
.	TRBV6-5	TRBJ2-7	once	CASSYSNEQYF	TGTGCCAGCAGTTACTCCAACGAGCAGTACTTC